A selection of T cell receptor beta chains follows, all from one sample in a study of shared clonotypes between healthy human individuals. Sequencing was performed with immunoSEQ multiplex PCR; in TCRdb, only in-frame clones are kept and a portion is missing. The repertoire holds around 1.1 million clones, around 78% seen once, with roughly 0.55% in the top ten. The sample taken for sequencing was memory CD4+ T cells from PBMCs. The receptors stem from a man in his late teens or twenties in good health. Some clones in this sample may be carry-over from other donors' samples. Each CDR3 is given with its conserved first and last residue. The D gene is left open where the match is weak. Rows give clone size only sometimes, using once, few, many, or a class for an expanded clone.

abundance: .; len: 13; v_gene: TRBV7-2; d_gene: .; j_gene: TRBJ2-2; CDR3nt: TGTGCCAGCAGCTCAGACACAGGCGGGGAGCTGTTTTTT; CDR3aa: CASSSDTGGELFF
abundance: .; len: 15; v_gene: TRBV11-2; d_gene: TRBD2; j_gene: TRBJ2-1; CDR3nt: TGTGCCAGCAGCTCATTAGCGGGAGGCTACAATGAGCAGTTCTTC; CDR3aa: CASSSLAGGYNEQFF
abundance: few; len: 16; v_gene: TRBV14; d_gene: .; j_gene: TRBJ1-4; CDR3nt: TGTGCCAGCAGCCAGAGGGTATCCGCAACTAATGAAAAACTGTTTTTT; CDR3aa: CASSQRVSATNEKLFF
abundance: .; len: 13; v_gene: TRBV2; d_gene: .; j_gene: TRBJ1-4; CDR3nt: TGTGCCAGCGAACAGTCAACTAATGAAAAACTGTTTTTT; CDR3aa: CASEQSTNEKLFF
abundance: .; len: 18; v_gene: TRBV7-9; d_gene: .; j_gene: TRBJ2-7; CDR3nt: TGTGCCAGCAGCTTGCAGTTCCCCAACAGGGAGAGCTCCTACGAGCAGTACTTC; CDR3aa: CASSLQFPNRESSYEQYF
abundance: few; len: 13; v_gene: TRBV28; d_gene: .; j_gene: TRBJ1-2; CDR3nt: TGTGCCAGCAGTTTATTAGCAGGATCCGGCTACACCTTC; CDR3aa: CASSLLAGSGYTF
abundance: .; len: 15; v_gene: TRBV29-1; d_gene: .; j_gene: TRBJ2-7; CDR3nt: TGCAGCGTTGCCATACAGGGAGGCGCATCCTACGAGCAGTACTTC; CDR3aa: CSVAIQGGASYEQYF
abundance: .; len: 12; v_gene: TRBV28; d_gene: .; j_gene: TRBJ2-5; CDR3nt: TGTGCCAGCAGTTTCTCGGACGGGGCCCAGTACTTC; CDR3aa: CASSFSDGAQYF
abundance: .; len: 14; v_gene: TRBV7-9; d_gene: .; j_gene: TRBJ2-5; CDR3nt: TGTGCCAGCAGCTTCCTCACAGATCAAGAGACCCAGTACTTC; CDR3aa: CASSFLTDQETQYF
abundance: .; len: 15; v_gene: TRBV19; d_gene: .; j_gene: TRBJ2-2; CDR3nt: TGTGCCAGTAGTATCGAAGGGGATATCACCGGGGAGCTGTTTTTT; CDR3aa: CASSIEGDITGELFF
abundance: .; len: 13; v_gene: TRBV7-2; d_gene: .; j_gene: TRBJ2-4; CDR3nt: TGTGCCAGCAGCCTGGTGACCAAAAACATTCAGTACTTC; CDR3aa: CASSLVTKNIQYF
abundance: .; len: 15; v_gene: TRBV29-1; d_gene: .; j_gene: TRBJ2-7; CDR3nt: TGCAGCGTTGGGAAAGGGACCGGAGGGTCCTACGAGCAGTACTTC; CDR3aa: CSVGKGTGGSYEQYF
abundance: .; len: 14; v_gene: TRBV6-4; d_gene: .; j_gene: TRBJ2-1; CDR3nt: TGTGCCAGCAGTGAAGAGGGCCGGCGCAATGAGCAGTTCTTC; CDR3aa: CASSEEGRRNEQFF
abundance: .; len: 14; v_gene: TRBV27; d_gene: TRBD2; j_gene: TRBJ2-7; CDR3nt: TGTGCCAGCAGTCCAAGAGCGGGAAGCAACGAGCAGTACTTC; CDR3aa: CASSPRAGSNEQYF
abundance: .; len: 16; v_gene: TRBV6-6; d_gene: .; j_gene: TRBJ2-1; CDR3nt: TGTGCCAGCAGTTACCGCGGTTCAAGCTCCTACAATGAGCAGTTCTTC; CDR3aa: CASSYRGSSSYNEQFF
abundance: .; len: 15; v_gene: TRBV7-8; d_gene: TRBD1; j_gene: TRBJ2-7; CDR3nt: TGTGCCAGCAGCCAATCGACAGGGGTCTCCTACGAGCAGTACTTC; CDR3aa: CASSQSTGVSYEQYF
abundance: .; len: 12; v_gene: TRBV6-5; d_gene: TRBD2; j_gene: TRBJ2-5; CDR3nt: TGTGCCAGCAGTCCAGCGGGAGCGCCCCAGTACTTC; CDR3aa: CASSPAGAPQYF
abundance: .; len: 17; v_gene: TRBV7-3; d_gene: .; j_gene: TRBJ2-2; CDR3nt: TGTGCCAGCAGCTTATTTGCGCACACGGAAGACACCGGGGAGCTGTTTTTT; CDR3aa: CASSLFAHTEDTGELFF
abundance: .; len: 15; v_gene: TRBV18; d_gene: .; j_gene: TRBJ2-3; CDR3nt: TGTGCCAGCTCAACTCCGGGACCACCATCGGGTACGCAGTATTTT; CDR3aa: CASSTPGPPSGTQYF
abundance: .; len: 15; v_gene: TRBV18; d_gene: .; j_gene: TRBJ1-5; CDR3nt: TGTGCCAGCTCACCGGAGGGCTTGGGGAATCAGCCCCAGCATTTT; CDR3aa: CASSPEGLGNQPQHF
abundance: .; len: 13; v_gene: TRBV7-9; d_gene: .; j_gene: TRBJ2-3; CDR3nt: TGTGCCAGCCGCCGGGGCCTGGAGTATACGCAGTATTTT; CDR3aa: CASRRGLEYTQYF
abundance: .; len: 15; v_gene: TRBV5-1; d_gene: TRBD2; j_gene: TRBJ2-7; CDR3nt: TGCGCCAGCAGCGTCACTAGCGGGAGGGTGGGAGAGCAGTACTTC; CDR3aa: CASSVTSGRVGEQYF
abundance: .; len: 12; v_gene: TRBV29-1; d_gene: TRBD1; j_gene: TRBJ1-1; CDR3nt: TGCAGCGTTGAGGGGACAGGGCCTGAAGCTTTCTTT; CDR3aa: CSVEGTGPEAFF
abundance: once; len: 15; v_gene: TRBV4-2; d_gene: TRBD2; j_gene: TRBJ2-3; CDR3nt: TGTGCCAGCAGCCTGCGGGAGGGCGAGGAAGATACGCAGTATTTT; CDR3aa: CASSLREGEEDTQYF
abundance: .; len: 15; v_gene: TRBV7-9; d_gene: .; j_gene: TRBJ2-5; CDR3nt: TGTGCCAGCAGCTTAGAGGCTAGCGCACAAGAGACCCAGTACTTC; CDR3aa: CASSLEASAQETQYF
abundance: once; len: 15; v_gene: TRBV10-3; d_gene: TRBD1; j_gene: TRBJ1-5; CDR3nt: TGTGCCATCAGTGACCCGACAGGGACTAATCAGCCCCAGCATTTT; CDR3aa: CAISDPTGTNQPQHF
abundance: .; len: 12; v_gene: TRBV9; d_gene: .; j_gene: TRBJ2-3; CDR3nt: TGTGCCAGCAGCGACGCAGCAGATACGCAGTATTTT; CDR3aa: CASSDAADTQYF
abundance: .; len: 13; v_gene: TRBV18; d_gene: .; j_gene: TRBJ2-7; CDR3nt: TGTGCCAGCTCATTCACAGACTCCTACGAGCAGTACTTC; CDR3aa: CASSFTDSYEQYF
abundance: once; len: 12; v_gene: TRBV2; d_gene: .; j_gene: TRBJ2-7; CDR3nt: TGTGCCAGCAGGGAAATGCGGTACGAGCAGTACTTC; CDR3aa: CASREMRYEQYF
abundance: .; len: 12; v_gene: TRBV10-3; d_gene: TRBD1; j_gene: TRBJ2-7; CDR3nt: TGTGCCACCGGACAGGGTCCGGACGAGCAGTACTTC; CDR3aa: CATGQGPDEQYF
abundance: once; len: 15; v_gene: TRBV6-6; d_gene: TRBD2; j_gene: TRBJ2-7; CDR3nt: TGTGCCAGCAGTGGCACTAGCGGGACGATATACGAGCAGTACTTC; CDR3aa: CASSGTSGTIYEQYF
abundance: .; len: 15; v_gene: TRBV6-6; d_gene: .; j_gene: TRBJ2-1; CDR3nt: TGTGCCAGCTCTCCCCGGGGGGCCCCCTACAATGAGCAGTTCTTC; CDR3aa: CASSPRGAPYNEQFF
abundance: few; len: 12; v_gene: TRBV6-5; d_gene: .; j_gene: TRBJ1-2; CDR3nt: TGTGCCAGCAGTTCGGGAGTGACTGGCTACACCTTC; CDR3aa: CASSSGVTGYTF
abundance: .; len: 15; v_gene: TRBV7-2; d_gene: TRBD1; j_gene: TRBJ1-1; CDR3nt: TGTGCCAGCAGCTTATCCGGGACAGGGGTCACTGAAGCTTTCTTT; CDR3aa: CASSLSGTGVTEAFF
abundance: .; len: 17; v_gene: TRBV19; d_gene: TRBD2; j_gene: TRBJ2-7; CDR3nt: TGTGCCAGTAGTTCGTTAGCGGGAGGGTTCTACAGGTACGAGCAGTACTTC; CDR3aa: CASSSLAGGFYRYEQYF
abundance: .; len: 13; v_gene: TRBV5-4; d_gene: .; j_gene: TRBJ2-7; CDR3nt: TGTGCCAGCAGCTACCCGGAGGGCTACGAGCAGTACTTC; CDR3aa: CASSYPEGYEQYF
abundance: .; len: 17; v_gene: TRBV28; d_gene: TRBD2; j_gene: TRBJ2-5; CDR3nt: TGTGCCAGCAGTCCTTGGGGGCTAGCGGGAGGGACAGAGACCCAGTACTTC; CDR3aa: CASSPWGLAGGTETQYF
abundance: .; len: 16; v_gene: TRBV5-1; d_gene: .; j_gene: TRBJ1-2; CDR3nt: TGCGCCAGCAGCTTAGTCATATCGGGGCCCAACTATGGCTACACCTTC; CDR3aa: CASSLVISGPNYGYTF
abundance: .; len: 16; v_gene: TRBV5-1; d_gene: TRBD2; j_gene: TRBJ2-3; CDR3nt: TGCGCCAGCAGCTTGGGTCTAGCGGGGCCAGGGGATACGCAGTATTTT; CDR3aa: CASSLGLAGPGDTQYF
abundance: .; len: 16; v_gene: TRBV13; d_gene: .; j_gene: TRBJ2-7; CDR3nt: TGTGCCAGCAGCCTCGAACTCCCACGTGGTATTTACGAGCAGTACTTC; CDR3aa: CASSLELPRGIYEQYF
abundance: .; len: 16; v_gene: TRBV6-6; d_gene: TRBD1; j_gene: TRBJ1-1; CDR3nt: TGTGCCAGCCGACCCCGGATGGGGACAGGGAACACTGAAGCTTTCTTT; CDR3aa: CASRPRMGTGNTEAFF
abundance: .; len: 16; v_gene: TRBV6-1; d_gene: .; j_gene: TRBJ1-2; CDR3nt: TGTGCCAGCAGTGAAAGGGCCCGAGGAGCGGGCTATGGCTACACCTTC; CDR3aa: CASSERARGAGYGYTF
abundance: .; len: 14; v_gene: TRBV7-9; d_gene: .; j_gene: TRBJ1-3; CDR3nt: TGTGCCAGCAGTAGCGTGATCTCTGGAAACACCATATATTTT; CDR3aa: CASSSVISGNTIYF
abundance: .; len: 15; v_gene: TRBV5-4; d_gene: .; j_gene: TRBJ2-7; CDR3nt: TGTGCCAGCAGCGGGGGGGCCGGGACAGCCTACGAGCAGTACTTC; CDR3aa: CASSGGAGTAYEQYF
abundance: .; len: 17; v_gene: TRBV7-2; d_gene: .; j_gene: TRBJ2-7; CDR3nt: TGTGCCAGCAGCTTATCACCGAACGAAAAAAAGAGAGGCGAGCAGTACTTC; CDR3aa: CASSLSPNEKKRGEQYF
abundance: .; len: 14; v_gene: TRBV5-1; d_gene: .; j_gene: TRBJ2-3; CDR3nt: TGCGCCAGCAAGGTGGGCAGGAATACAGATACGCAGTATTTT; CDR3aa: CASKVGRNTDTQYF
abundance: .; len: 17; v_gene: TRBV18; d_gene: .; j_gene: TRBJ2-1; CDR3nt: TGTGCCAGCTCACCACTAAGGGGGCTAGCGGAAGGAGGTGAGCAGTTCTTC; CDR3aa: CASSPLRGLAEGGEQFF
abundance: .; len: 14; v_gene: TRBV6-1; d_gene: TRBD1; j_gene: TRBJ1-5; CDR3nt: TGTGCCAGCAGGGGACAGGGGAATGGACAGCCCCAGCATTTT; CDR3aa: CASRGQGNGQPQHF
abundance: .; len: 15; v_gene: TRBV25-1; d_gene: TRBD1; j_gene: TRBJ1-1; CDR3nt: TGTGCCAGCAGGCAAGTCGGGACAGCGAACACTGAAGCTTTCTTT; CDR3aa: CASRQVGTANTEAFF
abundance: .; len: 13; v_gene: TRBV9; d_gene: .; j_gene: TRBJ2-5; CDR3nt: TGTGCCAGCAGCTGGGGGGCGGAAGAGACCCAGTACTTC; CDR3aa: CASSWGAEETQYF
abundance: .; len: 12; v_gene: TRBV10-3; d_gene: .; j_gene: TRBJ2-7; CDR3nt: TGTGCCATCGGATCCCAAGTTTACGAGCAGTACTTC; CDR3aa: CAIGSQVYEQYF